The 18 T cell receptor beta chains reported below all come from one sample, sequenced in a study of CD8 T cells in Susac syndrome. Random-hexamer reverse transcription was applied to roughly 0.5 to 1 ug RNA. A single record per CDR3 protein comes from TCRdb applying MiXCR to the immunoSEQ multiplex PCR reads. The sample contains a few hundred thousand distinct CDR3 sequences, about 95% of which appear only once. Sequencing input: CD4+ T cells from PBMCs. These TCRs come from a human donor with multiple sclerosis.

The chain employs TRBV27 and TRBJ2-1; D is possibly TRBD2 (6 bases). The CDR3 is made up of 13 amino acids. V shed 3 bases and J shed 4 bases, with 7 bases lying between them. The germline V gene has CDR1 MNHEY and CDR2 SMNVEV (reference sequence). CDR3 loop: CASSFRGYNEQFF. CDR3 nucleotide sequence: TGTGCCAGCAGTTTCCGGGGGTACAATGAGCAGTTCTTC.

CDR3 region: CASTFRGSLYEQYF. DNA for the CDR3: TGTGCCAGCACCTTTCGAGGGAGCCTCTACGAGCAGTACTTC. This chain joins TRBV5-6 and TRBJ2-7, with a weak D call TRBD2 (5 bases). This CDR3 spans 14 amino acids. Germline assignment: CDR1 SGHDT and CDR2 YYEEEE. Deletions cut 6 bases from V and 3 bases from J, with 16 bases between.

This sequence joins TRBV20-1 and TRBJ1-2, with D possibly being TRBD1 (6 bases). The CDR3 contains 14 residues. Looked up from germline, CDR1 is DFQATT and CDR2 is SNEGSKA (reference sequence). Trimming took 6 bases from V and 6 from J, leaving 20 bases between them. The CDR3 reads CSALSGGPPNGYTF. The CDR3 DNA follows: TGCAGTGCGTTGTCGGGGGGCCCCCCCAATGGCTACACCTTC.

This clonotype was counted between two and nine times. Sequence at one end of the junction differs from germline and may be a read error. CDR3 amino acids: CASSRDGETQYF. CDR3 nucleotides: TGTGCTAGCAGCCGCGACGGCGAGACCCAGTACTTC. This chain connects TRBV7-7 to TRBJ2-5; D unresolved. Germline V gene data show CDR1 as SSHAT and CDR2 as FNYEAQ (reference sequence). The CDR3 runs to 12 residues.

The chain carries TRBV12-3 or TRBV12-4 and TRBJ1-1, with D uncertain. V was pared by 7 bases and J by 6 bases, with 18 bases between. This CDR3 is 14 amino acids long. This CDR3 reads CASTYTTGNSEAFF. The CDR3 DNA reads as TGTGCCAGCACCTATACAACCGGGAATTCTGAAGCTTTCTTT.

The CDR3: CSVQGNGYTF. DNA of the CDR3: TGCAGCGTTCAGGGTAATGGCTACACCTTC. J is TRBJ1-2 and V is TRBV29-1, with D tentatively TRBD1 (5 bases). CDR3 size: 10 residues. V was cut by 5 bases and J by 6 bases, with 7 bases left in between. CDR1 is SQVTM, CDR2 ANQGSEA, per germline.

The V and J genes are TRBV12-3 or TRBV12-4 and TRBJ1-1; maybe TRBD1 (6 bases). V was trimmed by 4 bases and J by 3 bases, leaving 15 bases between them. This CDR3 contains 15 residues. The CDR3 protein is CASSSNRDGDTEAFF. The CDR3 bases are TGTGCCAGCAGTTCTAACAGGGATGGGGACACTGAAGCTTTCTTT.

The genes are TRBV9 and TRBJ1-6; D uncertain. This CDR3 is 14 amino acids long. Trimming pared 6 bases from V and 7 bases from J, leaving 14 bases between. Germline V gene data show CDR1 as SGDLS and CDR2 as YYNGEE. The CDR3 here is CASMGAGSNSPLHF. The CDR3 nucleotides are TGTGCCAGCATGGGTGCGGGGTCGAATTCACCCCTCCACTTT.

V is TRBV24-1 and J is TRBJ2-2; 7 nucleotides match TRBD1. Germline CDR1 reads KGHDR; CDR2 reads SFDVKD. With 5 bases clipped from V and 5 bases from J, the junction kept 4 bases outside the gene matches. The CDR3 spans 14 residues. For the CDR3, the DNA is TGTGCCACCAGTGCGAACAGGGGAACCGGGGAGCTGTTTTTT. Residues: CATSANRGTGELFF.

This chain links TRBV15 with TRBJ2-6, with D unclear. The CDR3 is 14 amino acids. Germline CDR1 is LNHNV and CDR2 is YYDKDF (reference sequence). V shed 5 bases and J shed 2 bases, with 7 bases lying between them. As DNA, the CDR3 is TGTGCCACCAGCCCCGCGGCTGGGGCCAACGTCCTGACTTTC. Protein: CATSPAAGANVLTF.

This clonotype was counted a few times. The chain combines TRBV20-1 with TRBJ2-5; no reliable D call. This CDR3 is built from 10 residues. The V end was cut by 5 bases, the J end by 5 bases, with 6 bases between. Germline lookup yields CDR1 DFQATT and CDR2 SNEGSKA (reference sequence). The DNA for the CDR3 is TGCAGTGCTTCATGGGAGACCCAGTACTTC. Its protein is CSASWETQYF.

The chain carries TRBV9 and TRBJ2-5; D gene uncertain. With 4 bases removed from V and 1 base from J, the gap between germline ends came to 8 bases. CDR1 SGDLS and CDR2 YYNGEE come from the germline V gene. This CDR3 region has 13 residues. CDR3 protein: CASSPLPQETQYF. DNA for the CDR3: TGTGCCAGCAGCCCCCTTCCCCAAGAGACCCAGTACTTC.

V usage is TRBV7-3 and J usage is TRBJ2-5; 8 bases match TRBD2. In germline, CDR1 is SGHTA, CDR2 FQGTGA. With V trimmed by 3 bases and J by 2 bases, 5 bases remained unmatched. The CDR3 contains 15 residues. The CDR3 DNA reads TGTGCCAGCAGCTTTAGCGGGGTACCACAAGAGACCCAGTACTTC. Protein sequence: CASSFSGVPQETQYF.

This chain's CDR3 is CSVGVQLRGGEKLFF. In DNA form, the CDR3 reads TGCAGCGTTGGGGTACAGCTCCGGGGCGGTGAAAAACTGTTTTTT. The rearrangement joins TRBV29-1 to TRBJ1-4; maybe TRBD1 (5 bases). The CDR3 sequence is 15 residues long. Trimming took 4 bases from V and 7 from J, leaving 19 bases between them. Germline lookup yields CDR1 SQVTM and CDR2 ANQGSEA.

The CDR3 is CASRAAYEQYF. CDR3 in DNA: TGTGCCAGCAGGGCGGCCTACGAGCAGTACTTC. The rearrangement links TRBV6-1 to TRBJ2-7; D not resolved. CDR3 length: 11 residues. Germline assignment: CDR1 MNHNS and CDR2 SASEGT. Trimming took off 6 bases at V and 2 bases at J, with 5 bases between the two ends.

The chain carries TRBV12-3 or TRBV12-4 and TRBJ1-2; the D is unclear. The CDR3 runs 11 residues. V was shortened by 6 bases and J by 8 bases, with 10 bases between the two germline ends. The CDR3 bases are TGTGCCAGCAGCCAGGCCTCAGGCTACACCTTC. This sequence encodes CASSQASGYTF.

This sequence joins TRBV29-1 and TRBJ2-2; tentatively, D is TRBD1 (5 bases). Trimming cost V 5 bases and J 2 bases, with 12 bases left between them. Germline V CDR1 and CDR2: SQVTM, ANQGSEA. The CDR3 sequence is 14 residues long. The CDR3 coding sequence is TGCAGCGTTCTTCCAGGGCGAAACACCGGGGAGCTGTTTTTT. It codes for CSVLPGRNTGELFF.

The CDR3: CSAYRGNYGYTF. CDR3 nucleotide sequence: TGCAGTGCTTATAGGGGGAACTATGGCTACACCTTC. The V gene is TRBV20-1, the J gene TRBJ1-2; D possibly corresponds to TRBD1 (6 bases). The length of the CDR3 is 12 residues. Germline V gene lookup returns CDR1 DFQATT and CDR2 SNEGSKA (reference sequence). V was shortened by 5 bases and J by 2 bases, with 9 bases between the two germline ends.